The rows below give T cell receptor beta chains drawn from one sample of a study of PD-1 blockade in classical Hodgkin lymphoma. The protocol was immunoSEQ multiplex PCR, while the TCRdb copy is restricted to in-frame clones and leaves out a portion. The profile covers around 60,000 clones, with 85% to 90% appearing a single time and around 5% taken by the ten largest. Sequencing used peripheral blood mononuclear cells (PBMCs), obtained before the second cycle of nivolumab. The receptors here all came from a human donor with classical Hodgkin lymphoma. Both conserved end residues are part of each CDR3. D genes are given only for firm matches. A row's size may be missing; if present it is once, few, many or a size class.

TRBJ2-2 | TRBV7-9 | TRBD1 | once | TGTGCCAGCAGCGGCGTACCAGGGGGTCGCGACACCGGGGAGCTGTTTTTT | CASSGVPGGRDTGELFF
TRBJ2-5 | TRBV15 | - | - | TGTGCCACCAGCTCCCGTCAAGAGACCCAGTACTTC | CATSSRQETQYF
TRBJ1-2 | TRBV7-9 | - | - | TGTGCCAGCAGCTTTACAGATTCTCCGGGCTATGGCTACACCTTC | CASSFTDSPGYGYTF
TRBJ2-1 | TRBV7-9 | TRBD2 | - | TGTGCCAGCAGCTCAGGACTAGCGGGGGACAATGAGCAGTTCTTC | CASSSGLAGDNEQFF
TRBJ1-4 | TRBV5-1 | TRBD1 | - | TGCGCCAGCAGCTTGGAGGGACAGGGGCGTGAAAAACTGTTTTTT | CASSLEGQGREKLFF
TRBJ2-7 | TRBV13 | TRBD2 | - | TGTGCCAGCAGCTACGGTCAGCGGGGGGCCGAGTACGAGCAGTACTTC | CASSYGQRGAEYEQYF
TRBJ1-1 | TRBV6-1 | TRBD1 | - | TGTGCCAGCAGCTTGACAGGGGGCGCGACTGAAGCTTTCTTT | CASSLTGGATEAFF
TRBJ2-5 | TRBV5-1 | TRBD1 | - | TGCGCCAGCAGCTCCGGGACAGGGGGCCGGGAAGAGACCCAGTACTTC | CASSSGTGGREETQYF
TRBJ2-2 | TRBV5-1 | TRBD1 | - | TGCGCCAGCAGCTTGGTCCCGGGACAGGCCGGGGAGCTGTTTTTT | CASSLVPGQAGELFF
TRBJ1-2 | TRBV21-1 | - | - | TGTGCCAGCAGCAAGGGACAGGAATACTATGGCTACACCTTC | CASSKGQEYYGYTF
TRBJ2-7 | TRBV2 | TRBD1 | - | TGTGCCAGCAGCCTATCCGGGACAGGGGGCAAGCAGTACTTC | CASSLSGTGGKQYF
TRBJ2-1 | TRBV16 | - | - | TGTGCCAGCAGCTCCACAGGGCCCGTCAATGAGCAGTTCTTC | CASSSTGPVNEQFF
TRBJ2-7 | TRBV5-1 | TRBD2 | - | TGCGCCAGCGCCAAGGGAGGCGGGGGGGCCTACGAGCAGTACTTC | CASAKGGGGAYEQYF
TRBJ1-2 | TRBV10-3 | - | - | TGTGCCATCAGTGATAGGGGGGGAGATGGCTACACCTTC | CAISDRGGDGYTF
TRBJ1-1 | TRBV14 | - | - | TGTGCCAGCAGCCAAGGTAGGGGGTGGAACACTGAAGCTTTCTTT | CASSQGRGWNTEAFF
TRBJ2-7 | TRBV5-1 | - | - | TGCGCCAGCAGCTTCCGGGGGGAGCAGTACTTC | CASSFRGEQYF
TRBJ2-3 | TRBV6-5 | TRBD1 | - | TGTGCCAGCAGTTTGGGACAGGGGGTATTTGCAGATACGCAGTATTTT | CASSLGQGVFADTQYF
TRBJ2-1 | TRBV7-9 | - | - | TGTGCCAGCACTGCGGTGCGGGTCTACAATGAGCAGTTCTTC | CASTAVRVYNEQFF
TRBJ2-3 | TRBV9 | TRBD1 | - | TGTGCCAGCAGCACGCAGGGACAGACTAACACAGATACGCAGTATTTT | CASSTQGQTNTDTQYF
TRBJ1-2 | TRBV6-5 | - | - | TGTGCCAGCAGTTCCCAACTGAACTATGGCTACACCTTC | CASSSQLNYGYTF
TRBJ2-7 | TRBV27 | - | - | TGTGCCAGCATCGGGCAGAGCTCCTACGAGCAGTACTTC | CASIGQSSYEQYF
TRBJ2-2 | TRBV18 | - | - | TGTGCCAGCACAACGGGTGTCCCGTCTAACACCGGGGAGCTGTTTTTT | CASTTGVPSNTGELFF
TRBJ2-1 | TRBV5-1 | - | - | TGCGCCAGCAGCGCCACAGGTTCTCAAGGGAATGAGCAGTTCTTC | CASSATGSQGNEQFF
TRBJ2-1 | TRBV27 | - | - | TGTGCCAGCAGTTTATGGATAACGAGCTCCTACAATGAGCAGTTCTTC | CASSLWITSSYNEQFF
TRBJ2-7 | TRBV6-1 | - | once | TGTGCCAGCAGTAGGCATCAGCTAGAGCAGTACTTC | CASSRHQLEQYF
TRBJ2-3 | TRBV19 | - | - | TGTGCCAGTAGTATAGTTGGGACTTCGGGTACGCAGTATTTT | CASSIVGTSGTQYF
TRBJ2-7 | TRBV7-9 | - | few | TGTGCCAGCAGTTCGAGTGGCGAGCAGTACTTC | CASSSSGEQYF
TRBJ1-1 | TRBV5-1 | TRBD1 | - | TGCGCCAGCAGGGCCGGGACAGGGAACACTGAAGCTTTCTTT | CASRAGTGNTEAFF
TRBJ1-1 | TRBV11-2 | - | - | TGTGCCAGCAGCCCCCCGTACAGGGCGGAGGAAGCTTTCTTT | CASSPPYRAEEAFF
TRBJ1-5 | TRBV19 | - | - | TGTGCCAGTACATTAGCCCCCCGTAGCAATCAGCCCCAGCATTTT | CASTLAPRSNQPQHF
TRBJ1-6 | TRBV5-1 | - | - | TGCGCCAGCAGCTTGGGACAGAATTCACCCCTCCACTTT | CASSLGQNSPLHF
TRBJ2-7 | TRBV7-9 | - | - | TGTGCCAGCAGCTTAGCGGGCAGCGGAGGCCCACAGTCGTACTTC | CASSLAGSGGPQSYF
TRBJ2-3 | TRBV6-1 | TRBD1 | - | TGTGCCAGCAGTGCCTGGACAGGGGAGAGTACAGATACGCAGTATTTT | CASSAWTGESTDTQYF
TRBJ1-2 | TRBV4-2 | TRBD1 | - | TGTGCCAGCAGCTATACGACAGGGGATCGCGGCTACACCTTC | CASSYTTGDRGYTF
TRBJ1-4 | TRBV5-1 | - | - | TGCGCCAGCAGCACGGGGAGAAATGAAAAACTGTTTTTT | CASSTGRNEKLFF
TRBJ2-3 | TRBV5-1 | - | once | TGCGCCAGCAGCCGGGCAACTAGCACAGATACGCAGTATTTT | CASSRATSTDTQYF
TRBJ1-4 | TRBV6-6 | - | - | TGTGCCAGCAGACGGACTGGTACAGAAAAACTGTTTTTT | CASRRTGTEKLFF
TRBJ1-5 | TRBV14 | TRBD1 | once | TGTGCCAGCAGCCCTGGACAGGGTGGACAGCCCCAGCATTTT | CASSPGQGGQPQHF
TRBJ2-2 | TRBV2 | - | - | TGTGCCAGCAACGTACTACCAGGGACCCCGAACACCGGGGAGCTGTTTTTT | CASNVLPGTPNTGELFF
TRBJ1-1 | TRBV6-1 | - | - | TGTGCCACCTCTTGGGAAGCTTTCTTT | CATSWEAFF
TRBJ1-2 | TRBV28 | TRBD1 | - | TGTGCCAGCAGACAGGGGCCTAACTATGGCTACACCTTC | CASRQGPNYGYTF
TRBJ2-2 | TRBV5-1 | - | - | TGCGCCAGCGGCTCATCGGCGGCCGCTAATCGAGGGGCCGGGGAGCTGTTTTTT | CASGSSAAANRGAGELFF
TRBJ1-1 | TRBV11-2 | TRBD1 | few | TGTGCCAGCAGCGGACGACAGGGGGCGGGAGCTTTCTTT | CASSGRQGAGAFF
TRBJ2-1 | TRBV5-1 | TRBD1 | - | TGCGCCAGCAGCTCCGGGACAGGGGGCATGAATGAGCAGTTCTTC | CASSSGTGGMNEQFF
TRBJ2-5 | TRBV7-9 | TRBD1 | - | TGTGCCAGCAGCGTCACCGGGACAGGCGGCGGAGAGACCCAGTACTTC | CASSVTGTGGGETQYF
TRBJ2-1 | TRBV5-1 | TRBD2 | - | TGCGCCAGCAGGGGACTAGCGGGGACACCAGCAGACAATGAGCAGTTCTTC | CASRGLAGTPADNEQFF
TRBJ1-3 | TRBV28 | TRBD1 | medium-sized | TGTGCCACCGCACAGGGGCTACGAGGAAACACCATATATTTT | CATAQGLRGNTIYF
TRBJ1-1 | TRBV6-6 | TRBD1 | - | TGTGCCAGCAGAGATACGCCGGGACAGGGGATGAGGGGTGCTTTCTTT | CASRDTPGQGMRGAFF
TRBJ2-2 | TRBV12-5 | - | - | TGTGCTAGTGGTTTGGGCCGCGGGGAGCTGTTTTTT | CASGLGRGELFF
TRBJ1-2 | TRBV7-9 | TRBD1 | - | TGTGCCAGCAGCTCACAGGGGGCATGGGGCTACACCTTC | CASSSQGAWGYTF
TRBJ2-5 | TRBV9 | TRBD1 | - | TGTGCCAGCAGCGTAGCTACGGGGACAGGTTACCAAGAGACCCAGTACTTC | CASSVATGTGYQETQYF
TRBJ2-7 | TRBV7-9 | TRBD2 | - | TGTGCCAGCAGCTTAGCCCGCCCTAGCGGGGCTTCTTACGAGCAGTACTTC | CASSLARPSGASYEQYF
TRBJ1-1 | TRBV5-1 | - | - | TGCGCCAGCAGCTTGGGTGCATCGAACACTGAAGCTTTCTTT | CASSLGASNTEAFF
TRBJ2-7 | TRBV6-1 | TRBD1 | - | TGTGCCAGCAGTGGGCCGGGACAGGGGCCCTACGAGCAGTACTTC | CASSGPGQGPYEQYF
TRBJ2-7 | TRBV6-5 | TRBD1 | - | TGTGCCAGCAGAACCGGGACAGACTCCTACGAGCAGTACTTC | CASRTGTDSYEQYF
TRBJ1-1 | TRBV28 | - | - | TGTGCCAGCAGTTTAAGAGGGGCGAACACTGAAGCTTTCTTT | CASSLRGANTEAFF
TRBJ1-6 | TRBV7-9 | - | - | TGTGCCAGCAGCCTCGACAGTCCACCCCTCCACTTT | CASSLDSPPLHF